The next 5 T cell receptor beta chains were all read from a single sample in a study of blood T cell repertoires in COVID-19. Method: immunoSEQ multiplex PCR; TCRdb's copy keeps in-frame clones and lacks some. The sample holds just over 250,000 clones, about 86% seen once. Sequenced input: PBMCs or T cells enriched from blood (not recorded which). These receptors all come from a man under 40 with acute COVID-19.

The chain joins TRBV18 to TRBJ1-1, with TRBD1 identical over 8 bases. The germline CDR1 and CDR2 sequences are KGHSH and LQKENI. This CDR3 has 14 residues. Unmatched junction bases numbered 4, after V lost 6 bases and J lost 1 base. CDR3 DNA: TGTGCCAGCTCTTTTGGACAGGGGAACACTGAAGCTTTCTTT. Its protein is CASSFGQGNTEAFF. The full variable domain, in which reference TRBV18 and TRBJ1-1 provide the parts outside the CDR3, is NAGVMQNPRHLVRRRGQEARLRCSPMKGHSHVYWYRQLPEEGLKFMVYLQKENIIDESGMPKERFSAEFPKEGPSILRIQQVVRGDSAAYFCASSFGQGNTEAFFGQGTRLTVV.

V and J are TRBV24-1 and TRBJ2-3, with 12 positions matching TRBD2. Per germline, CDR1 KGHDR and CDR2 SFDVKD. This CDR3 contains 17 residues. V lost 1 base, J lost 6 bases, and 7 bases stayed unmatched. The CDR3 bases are TGTGCCACCAGTGATTTTACACTAGCGGGGGGATTGGATACGCAGTATTTT. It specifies CATSDFTLAGGLDTQYF.

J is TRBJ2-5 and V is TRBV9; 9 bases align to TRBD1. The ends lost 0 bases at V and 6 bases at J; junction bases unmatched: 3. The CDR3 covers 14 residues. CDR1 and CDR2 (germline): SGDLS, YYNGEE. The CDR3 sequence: CASSVADRGQTQYF. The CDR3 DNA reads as TGTGCCAGCAGCGTAGCGGACAGGGGACAGACCCAGTACTTC.

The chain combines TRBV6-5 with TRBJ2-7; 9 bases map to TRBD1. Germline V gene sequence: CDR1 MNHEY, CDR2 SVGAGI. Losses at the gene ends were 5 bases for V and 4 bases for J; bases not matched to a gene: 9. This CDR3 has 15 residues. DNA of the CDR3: TGTGCCAGCAGTCGCACAGGGGGCGCATCTTACGAGCAGTACGTC. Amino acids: CASSRTGGASYEQYV.

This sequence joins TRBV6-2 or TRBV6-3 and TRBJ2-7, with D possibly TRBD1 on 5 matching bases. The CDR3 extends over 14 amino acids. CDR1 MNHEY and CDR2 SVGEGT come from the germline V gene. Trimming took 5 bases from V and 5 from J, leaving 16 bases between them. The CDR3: CASSPSAGRNEQYV. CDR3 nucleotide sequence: TGTGCCAGCAGTCCCAGTGCAGGGCGAAACGAGCAGTACGTC.